This passage covers 17 T cell receptor beta chains from one sample sequenced in a study of T-cell reconstitution after alpha-beta-depleted transplantation in children. The TCRbeta library incorporated unique molecular identifiers. MiXCR, applied by TCRdb to the PCR reads, yields one record per CDR3 protein. The sample carries about 640,000 distinct CDR3 sequences, 16% recorded once. Source: PBMCs from the stem cell graft donor, taken from the stem cell graft. The origin of the receptors is a human donor who donated a stem cell graft to a child with acute myeloid leukemia.

This clonotype appeared many times. The chain is built from TRBV7-2 and TRBJ2-2, with 8 bases matching TRBD2. The CDR3 length is 15 residues. V dropped 5 bases and J dropped 3; count of bases not matched to a gene: 5. Germline CDR1 SGHTA, CDR2 FQGNSA. The CDR3 reads CASSVYGGDTGELFF. The CDR3, as DNA: TGTGCCAGCAGCGTCTACGGGGGGGACACCGGGGAGCTGTTTTTT.

The rearrangement uses TRBV24-1 and TRBJ2-1; 16 nucleotides line up with TRBD2. V dropped 5 bases and J dropped 9; count of bases not matched to a gene: 9. The V gene's germline CDR1 is KGHDR and CDR2 SFDVKD. CDR3 length: 17 residues. CDR3 coding DNA: TGTGCCACCAGTGGCCCAGCGGGACTAGCGGGGGGGCCTGAGCAGTTCTTC. Translated: CATSGPAGLAGGPEQFF.

The table lists this clonotype with many counts. V is TRBV20-1 and J is TRBJ1-4; D is unclear. CDR3 length equals 14 residues. Germline CDR1 and CDR2: DFQATT and SNEGSKA (reference sequence). V was shortened by 6 bases and J by 7 bases, with 18 bases between the two germline ends. The CDR3 coding sequence is TGCAGTGCCAAAGGAGAGCGACGGAGTGAAAAACTGTTTTTT. The encoded protein is CSAKGERRSEKLFF.

This sequence joins TRBV2 and TRBJ2-1; TRBD1 is a possible D gene (5 bases). V was cut by 3 bases and J by 4 bases, with 16 bases left in between. Germline CDR1 SNHLY, CDR2 FYNNEI. The CDR3 is 16 amino acids. The CDR3 DNA sequence: TGTGCCAGCAGTGAGGAAGGCAGGGTGCCTTACAATGAGCAGTTCTTC. Its translation is CASSEEGRVPYNEQFF. Based on the CDR3 plus reference TRBV2 and TRBJ2-1, the full variable domain is EPEVTQTPSHQVTQMGQEVILRCVPISNHLYFYWYRQILGQKVEFLVSFYNNEISEKSEIFDDQFSVERPDGSNFTLKIRSTKLEDSAMYFCASSEEGRVPYNEQFFGPGTRLTVL.

On this clonotype: A read error may be the cause here, since a much bigger clone is one base away. This chain joins TRBV7-2 and TRBJ1-5, with D maybe TRBD1 (5 bases). The CDR3 spans 15 residues. Trimming took off 2 bases at V and 7 bases at J, with 15 bases between the two ends. The germline V gene encodes CDR1 SGHTA and CDR2 FQGNSA. The CDR3 is CASSLSPGQQQPQHF. CDR3 in DNA: TGTGCCAGCAGCTTATCCCCAGGGCAGCAACAGCCCCAGCATTTT. Combining the CDR3 with reference TRBV7-2 and TRBJ1-5 gives the whole variable domain GAGVSQSPSNKVTEKGKDVELRCDPISGHTALYWYRQSLGQGLEFLIYFQGNSAPDKSGLPSDRFSAERTGGSVSTLTIQRTQQEDSAVYLCASSLSPGQQQPQHFGDGTRLSIL.

The table lists this clonotype with a few counts. The rearrangement links TRBV20-1 to TRBJ2-3; D unresolved. V shed 5 bases and J shed 4 bases, with 10 bases lying between them. The CDR3 totals 12 residues. Germline lookup yields CDR1 DFQATT and CDR2 SNEGSKA (reference sequence). CDR3 region: CSAAPRSDTQYF. DNA of the CDR3: TGCAGTGCTGCGCCCCGGTCAGATACGCAGTATTTT.

The chain uses TRBV5-1 and TRBJ1-2; D is perhaps TRBD1 (5 bases). The CDR3 has 14 amino acids. In germline, CDR1 is SGHRS, CDR2 YFSETQ. With 1 base removed from V and 6 bases from J, the gap between germline ends came to 13 bases. The chain's CDR3 is CASSLYGQGDGYTF. DNA of the CDR3: TGCGCCAGCAGCTTGTATGGTCAAGGGGATGGCTACACCTTC.

This clonotype showed up many times. The rearrangement links TRBV7-9 to TRBJ2-7; TRBD1 is a possible D gene (5 bases). Trimming left V 2 bases short and J 5 bases short, with 10 bases between. This CDR3 contains 13 residues. Germline CDR1 reads SEHNR; CDR2 reads FQNEAQ (reference sequence). The CDR3 here is CASSLWGSDEQYF. For the CDR3, the DNA is TGTGCCAGCAGCTTATGGGGCAGCGACGAGCAGTACTTC. Filled out from reference TRBV7-9 and TRBJ2-7, the complete variable domain reads DTGVSQNPRHKITKRGQNVTFRCDPISEHNRLYWYRQTLGQGPEFLTYFQNEAQLEKSRLLSDRFSAERPKGSFSTLEIQRTEQGDSAMYLCASSLWGSDEQYFGPGTRLTVT.

The genes are TRBV7-9 and TRBJ1-3; 8 bases match TRBD1. V was pared by 6 bases and J by 0 bases, with 4 bases of the junction left unmatched. Per germline, CDR1 SEHNR and CDR2 FQNEAQ (reference sequence). The CDR3 is 15 residues long. The CDR3 DNA reads TGTGCCAGCAGGGGACAGGAGAGCTCTGGAAACACCATATATTTT. Protein sequence: CASRGQESSGNTIYF.

This clonotype was counted only a few times. CDR3 nucleotides: TGCAGTGCTAGAGGGACAGGGTGGCGAGCTAACTATGGCTACACCTTC. Protein sequence: CSARGTGWRANYGYTF. The chain uses TRBV20-1 and TRBJ1-2; TRBD1 matches at 8 bases. Germline assignment: CDR1 DFQATT and CDR2 SNEGSKA (reference sequence). V lost 1 base, J lost 0 bases, and 7 bases stayed unmatched. There are 16 residues in the CDR3.

This clonotype was counted many times. The gene calls are TRBV13 and TRBJ2-7; D call uncertain. V was cut by 3 bases and J by 4 bases, with 7 bases left in between. The CDR3 totals 12 residues. Germline loops: CDR1 PRHDT, CDR2 FYEKMQ (reference sequence). The CDR3, as DNA: TGTGCCAGCAGCTTTCAGAAGTACGAGCAGTACTTC. Translation gives CASSFQKYEQYF.

This clonotype was recorded at least ten times. CDR3 coding DNA: TGTGCCAGCAGCCTGGGACGGACCTCTGGAAACACCATATATTTT. Its protein product is CASSLGRTSGNTIYF. The chain employs TRBV13 and TRBJ1-3, with a tentative D call TRBD1 (5 bases). V was pared by 5 bases and J by 0 bases, with 11 bases between. The CDR3 is made up of 15 amino acids. The germline V gene encodes CDR1 PRHDT and CDR2 FYEKMQ (reference sequence).

The table lists this clonotype with many counts. V is TRBV11-2 and J is TRBJ2-4; possibly TRBD1 for D (6 bases). In germline, CDR1 is SGHAT, CDR2 FQNNGV. The CDR3 spans 18 residues. V was clipped by 1 base and J by 0 bases, with 16 bases between them. CDR3 sequence reads: CASSLVVYWGPAKNIQYF. CDR3 nucleotides: TGTGCCAGCAGCTTAGTAGTCTACTGGGGGCCAGCCAAAAACATTCAGTACTTC.

The sample holds many counts of this clonotype. The V call is TRBV5-6, the J call TRBJ1-1, with D unclear. The V end was cut by 4 bases, the J end by 4 bases, with 14 bases between. Germline CDR1 SGHDT, CDR2 YYEEEE. The CDR3 sequence is 14 residues long. CDR3 sequence: CASSPLLGTTEAFF. As DNA, the CDR3 is TGTGCCAGCAGCCCCCTCCTGGGTACCACTGAAGCTTTCTTT.

V and J are TRBV28 and TRBJ2-7; 7 bases line up with TRBD1. With V trimmed by 10 bases and J by 6 bases, 9 bases remained unmatched. CDR3 length equals 12 residues. Germline V gene lookup returns CDR1 MDHEN and CDR2 SYDVKM. CDR3 in DNA: TGTGCCATCTGTTCAGGGGGACGCGAGCAGTACGTC. This sequence encodes CAICSGGREQYV.

This clonotype was detected a few times. The V gene is TRBV7-8, the J gene TRBJ2-1; the D is unclear. Looked up from germline, CDR1 is SGHVS and CDR2 is FQNEAQ. V lost 5 bases and J 8 bases, leaving 13 bases between the germline ends. This CDR3 is built from 13 residues. DNA of the CDR3: TGTGCCAGCAGCCAAGACCTGTGGGATGAGCAGTTCTTC. Its protein is CASSQDLWDEQFF.

This clonotype was seen many times. The V gene is TRBV20-1, the J gene TRBJ2-4, with TRBD1 as a possible D gene (6 bases). The CDR3 runs 14 residues. Per the germline V gene, CDR1 is DFQATT and CDR2 is SNEGSKA (reference sequence). The germline V and J ends were trimmed by 6 bases and 3 bases, with 15 bases remaining between them. This CDR3 is CSAKGGNGKNIQYF. The CDR3, as DNA: TGCAGTGCGAAAGGGGGTAATGGCAAAAACATTCAGTACTTC.